These 10 T cell receptor beta chains were sequenced from one sample in a study of blood T cell repertoires in COVID-19. Method: immunoSEQ multiplex PCR; TCRdb's copy keeps in-frame clones and lacks some. The top ten clones hold 3.9% of a sample with some 340,000 clones, around nine tenths of them seen once. The source material was PBMCs or T cells enriched from blood (not recorded which). These receptors were obtained from a woman between 25 and 40 years old who had been exposed to COVID-19.

This clone appeared a single time. The chain joins TRBV3-1 (or the pseudogene TRBV3-2) to TRBJ1-1; D ambiguous. This CDR3 has 13 residues. Looked up from germline, CDR1 is LGHDT and CDR2 is YNNKEL (reference sequence). The germline V and J ends were trimmed by 2 bases and 7 bases, with 11 bases remaining between them. CDR3 coding DNA: TGTGCCAGCAGCCAACAAGTATCTAATGAAGCTTTCTTT. Residues: CASSQQVSNEAFF.

This clone was counted once. This chain joins TRBV19 and TRBJ1-4, with 10 bases fitting TRBD1. The CDR3 has 14 residues. The junction had 6 bases not matched to a gene; V was cut back by 4 bases and J by 10 bases. In germline, CDR1 is LNHDA, CDR2 SQIVND (reference sequence). This chain's CDR3 is CASSSGTGDRKLFF. The CDR3 coding sequence is TGTGCCAGTAGTAGTGGGACAGGGGACAGAAAACTGTTTTTT.

CDR3 protein: CASSHMGGNEQFF. In nucleotides, the CDR3 is TGCGCCAGCAGCCATATGGGGGGCAATGAGCAGTTCTTC. The V gene is TRBV4-3, the J gene TRBJ2-1; D is perhaps TRBD2 (6 bases). V lost 3 bases, J lost 6 bases, and 9 bases lay in between. CDR3 length: 13 amino acids. Germline V gives CDR1 LGHNA, CDR2 YSLEER.

This clone has just one count. The chain has TRBV5-4 and TRBJ2-2; D may be TRBD2 (5 bases). CDR1 is SGHNT and CDR2 is YYREEE in the germline V gene (reference sequence). Trimming took off 1 base at V and 5 bases at J, with 12 bases between the two ends. This CDR3 comprises 15 residues. The CDR3 spells CASSLFSVATGELFF. CDR3 bases: TGTGCCAGCAGCTTGTTTAGCGTGGCAACCGGGGAGCTGTTTTTT.

This sequence joins TRBV11-1 and TRBJ2-5; D unclear. This CDR3 is 15 amino acids long. Trimming pared 4 bases from V and 5 bases from J, leaving 17 bases between. Germline V CDR1 and CDR2: SGHAT, FQDESV (reference sequence). The chain's CDR3 is CASSSPRVYRETQYF. In DNA, the CDR3 is TGTGCCAGCAGCTCTCCCCGAGTCTACCGGGAGACCCAGTACTTC.

The chain joins TRBV5-5 to TRBJ1-2; perhaps TRBD1 as D (6 bases). This CDR3 has 14 residues. Germline V gives CDR1 SGHKS, CDR2 YYEKEE (reference sequence). Trimming removed 3 bases at V and 2 bases at J, with 11 bases between. CDR3 sequence: CASSWEQGNYGYTF. The CDR3 DNA reads as TGTGCCAGCAGCTGGGAACAGGGAAACTATGGCTACACCTTC.

The chain recombines TRBV5-1 with TRBJ1-4; no reliable D call. The V end lost 0 bases, the J end lost 8 bases, and 11 bases lay between the germline ends. The length of the CDR3 is 14 residues. CDR1 is SGHRS and CDR2 is YFSETQ in the germline V gene. CDR3 DNA sequence: TGCGCCAGCAGCTTGGGACAACGCCAAGAAAAACTGTTTTTT. Amino acid sequence: CASSLGQRQEKLFF.

This sequence joins TRBV4-2 and TRBJ1-2; D possibly corresponds to TRBD1 (6 bases). Germline CDR1 and CDR2: LGHNA and YNFKEQ. Trimming removed 3 bases from V and 1 base from J, with 9 bases in between. This CDR3 is 14 amino acids long. The chain's CDR3 is CASSHLDSNYGYTF. CDR3 DNA: TGTGCCAGCAGCCACCTGGACAGTAACTATGGCTACACCTTC.

In its sample, this clone was seen once. The gene calls are TRBV4-1 and TRBJ2-3, with 7 bases that match TRBD1. Unmatched junction bases numbered 6, after V lost 4 bases and J lost 2 bases. Germline V gene data show CDR1 as MGHRA and CDR2 as YSYEKL. The CDR3 covers 15 residues. The CDR3 here is CASSPGQAHTDTQYF. The CDR3 DNA sequence: TGCGCCAGCAGCCCAGGACAGGCTCACACAGATACGCAGTATTTT.

The chain joins TRBV19 to TRBJ1-1; D not resolved. V gave up 7 bases and J gave up 0 bases, with 21 bases separating them. CDR1 and CDR2 (germline): LNHDA, SQIVND (reference sequence). The CDR3 covers 17 residues. The DNA for the CDR3 is TGTGCCAGTACCCGGCGGGCTGGTCAGACCATGAACACTGAAGCTTTCTTT. It codes for CASTRRAGQTMNTEAFF. The full variable domain, completed using reference TRBV19 and TRBJ1-1, is DGGITQSPKYLFRKEGQNVTLSCEQNLNHDAMYWYRQDPGQGLRLIYYSQIVNDFQKGDIAEGYSVSREKKESFPLTVTSAQKNPTAFYLCASTRRAGQTMNTEAFFGQGTRLTVV.